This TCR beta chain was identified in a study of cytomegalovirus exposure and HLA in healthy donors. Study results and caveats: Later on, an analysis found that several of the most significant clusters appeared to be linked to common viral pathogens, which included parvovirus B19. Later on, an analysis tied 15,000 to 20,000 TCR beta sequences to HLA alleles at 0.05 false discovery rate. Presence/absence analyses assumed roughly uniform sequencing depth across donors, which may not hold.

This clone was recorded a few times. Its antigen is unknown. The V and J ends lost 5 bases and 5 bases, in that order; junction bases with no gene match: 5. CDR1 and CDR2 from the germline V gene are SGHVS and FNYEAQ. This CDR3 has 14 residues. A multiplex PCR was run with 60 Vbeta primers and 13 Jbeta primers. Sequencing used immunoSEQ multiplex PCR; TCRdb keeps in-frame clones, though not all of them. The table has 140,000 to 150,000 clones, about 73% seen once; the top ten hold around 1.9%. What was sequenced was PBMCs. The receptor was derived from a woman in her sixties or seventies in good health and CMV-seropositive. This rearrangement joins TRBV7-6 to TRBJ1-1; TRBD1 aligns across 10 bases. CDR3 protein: CASSTGTGETEAFF. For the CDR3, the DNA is TGTGCCAGCAGCACCGGGACAGGGGAGACTGAAGCTTTCTTT. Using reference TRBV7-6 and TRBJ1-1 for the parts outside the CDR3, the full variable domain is GAGVSQSPRYKVTKRGQDVALRCDPISGHVSLYWYRQALGQGPEFLTYFNYEAQQDKSGLPNDRFSAERPEGSISTLTIQRTEQRDSAMYRCASSTGTGETEAFFGQGTRLTVV.